Below are 8 T cell receptor beta chains sequenced from a single sample in a study of CXCR3-negative and CXCR3-positive naive CD8 T cells. Study observations and caveats: Naive CXCR3-positive cells had TRB CDR3s more hydrophobic than those of CXCR3-negative naive cells.

Their recognized antigens are unknown. UMI-labeled 5' RACE TRB cDNA libraries were prepared from the cells. From its re-call of the 5' RACE reads, TCRdb lists each CDR3 protein once, without DNA. Listed are around 110,000 distinct CDR3 sequences; 0.38% falls within the top ten. Specimen: naive CXCR3+ CD8+ T cells from blood. Subset: CD45RO-CCR7+CD27+CD95- naive CD8+ T cells expressing CXCR3 (TNR3+). These receptor sequences come from a human donor in good health. Some clones in this sample may be carry-over from other donors' samples.

The chain combines TRBV20-1 with TRBJ2-7. Germline lookup yields CDR1 DFQATT and CDR2 SNEGSKA (reference sequence). This CDR3 contains 13 residues. The CDR3 spells CSARVASSYEQYF.

V gene TRBV28 combines with J gene TRBJ2-7. The germline CDR1 and CDR2 sequences are MDHEN and SYDVKM. CDR3 length: 14 amino acids. CDR3 in amino acids: CASSFLSSDYEQYF.

This chain links TRBV29-1 with TRBJ2-1; TCRdb gives TRBD2 as the D gene, but with no DNA this cannot be confirmed. This CDR3 is 15 amino acids long. Germline V gene lookup returns CDR1 SQVTM and CDR2 ANQGSEA. CDR3 in amino acids: CSVVGGGGKYNEQFF.

J is TRBJ1-2 and V is TRBV29-1; the D call from TCRdb, TRBD1, cannot be confirmed without DNA. Germline V gives CDR1 SQVTM, CDR2 ANQGSEA. The CDR3 loop spans 15 amino acids. CDR3 in amino acids: CSVDTPPGDNYGYTF.

The chain carries TRBV11-1 and TRBJ2-1. The CDR3 extends over 12 amino acids. Per the germline V gene, CDR1 is SGHAT and CDR2 is FQDESV (reference sequence). CDR3 sequence reads: CASSFSVNEQFF.

This CDR3 reads CASSFPSGGSPGPSYEQYF. This chain connects TRBV12-3 or TRBV12-4 to TRBJ2-7; absent DNA, TCRdb's TRBD1 call cannot be checked. CDR3 size: 19 residues.

The V gene is TRBV20-1, the J gene TRBJ2-7; TCRdb names TRBD2, which stays unverified in the absence of DNA. This CDR3 spans 15 amino acids. CDR1 is DFQATT and CDR2 is SNEGSKA in the germline V gene (reference sequence). The CDR3 loop reads CSARDLRASSYEQYF.

The chain has TRBV28 and TRBJ2-7; there is no DNA to check the TCRdb D call of TRBD1. The CDR3 is 15 amino acids. Germline V gene lookup returns CDR1 MDHEN and CDR2 SYDVKM. CDR3 region: CASSYRLGQSYEQYF.